These T cell receptor beta chains were read from a single sample in a study of cytotoxic CD8 clonotypes in ibrutinib-treated CLL. Data came from immunoSEQ multiplex PCR; TCRdb stores just in-frame clones and leaves some out. The table lists some 200,000 clones, 70% of them singletons, with more than 4.5% in the top ten. Here the sequenced sample was PBMCs, taken after 12 months of ibrutinib treatment. All receptors come from a human donor with chronic lymphocytic leukemia. Each CDR3 is given with its conserved first and last residue. The order of the fields is V gene, J gene, clone size, D gene, CDR3 DNA, CDR3 protein. The D gene is left open where the match is weak. The size of a clone is reported for some rows only, either as once, few or many, or as a class for expanded clones.

>TRBV7-3|TRBJ2-5|NA|NA
TGTGCCAGCAGCATGCAAGGGGGAGAGACCCAGTACTTC
CASSMQGGETQYF
>TRBV19|TRBJ1-1|NA|TRBD1
TGTGCCAGTAGTGGGACAGGCCATATGAACACTGAAGCTTTCTTT
CASSGTGHMNTEAFF
>TRBV15|TRBJ1-4|NA|NA
TGTGCCACCAGCAGCTATACAGGAGGGCTAATTGAAAAACTGTTTTTT
CATSSYTGGLIEKLFF
>TRBV18|TRBJ2-7|NA|TRBD1
TGTGCCAGCTCACCCCCGGGTAGGGGGCCCTACGAGCAGTACTTC
CASSPPGRGPYEQYF
>TRBV6-5|TRBJ1-1|NA|NA
TGTGCCAGCAGTTACTCGACGGTCCGATACACTGAAGCTTTCTTT
CASSYSTVRYTEAFF
>TRBV5-1|TRBJ1-2|once|TRBD1
TGCGCCAGCAGCGCCGGGACAGCCAGGCACTATGGCTACACCTTC
CASSAGTARHYGYTF
>TRBV2|TRBJ2-7|NA|NA
TGTGCCAGCAGTGCCAAGGGGGCCTACGAGCAGTACTTC
CASSAKGAYEQYF
>TRBV28|TRBJ2-7|NA|NA
TGTGCCAGCAGTCTGTGGTTGGCAGGGGCTAACGAGCAGTACTTC
CASSLWLAGANEQYF
>TRBV29-1|TRBJ2-3|NA|TRBD1
TGCAGCGCCCTATGGGACAGGGCATCAGCTACGCAGTATTTT
CSALWDRASATQYF
>TRBV28|TRBJ1-4|few|NA
TGTGCCAGCAGTCTAGGGAGGGGACGGGAAAAACTGTTTTTT
CASSLGRGREKLFF
>TRBV7-2|TRBJ2-7|NA|NA
TGTGCCAGCAGCTACCAAGGGCCAGGGAAATACGAGCAGTACTTC
CASSYQGPGKYEQYF
>TRBV7-2|TRBJ1-1|few|TRBD1
TGTGCCAGCAGCCCGGACAGGGGAAACACTGAAGCTTTCTTT
CASSPDRGNTEAFF
>TRBV5-6|TRBJ2-3|many|NA
TGTGCCAGCAGCTTGGACACGGGCACAGATACGCAGTATTTT
CASSLDTGTDTQYF
>TRBV27|TRBJ1-4|NA|TRBD1
TGTGCCAGTCGCCCAGGGACAGGGGATGAAAAACTGTTTTTT
CASRPGTGDEKLFF
>TRBV18|TRBJ1-1|NA|TRBD1
TGTGCCAGCTCACCTCTGGACAGGGCGAATGAAGCTTTCTTT
CASSPLDRANEAFF
>TRBV29-1|TRBJ1-2|NA|TRBD1
TGCAGCGTTGAATCCACAGGGGCCCGAGCTAACTATGGCTACACCTTC
CSVESTGARANYGYTF
>TRBV4-2|TRBJ1-5|once|NA
TGTGCCAGCAGCTTGGGACGGGAAAGCAATCAGCCCCAGCATTTT
CASSLGRESNQPQHF
>TRBV2|TRBJ1-5|NA|NA
TGTGCCAGCAGTGGGGTAAAGGGCAATCAGCCCCAGCATTTT
CASSGVKGNQPQHF
>TRBV28|TRBJ1-5|NA|NA
TGTGCCAGCAGCCCCCCCCATCAGCCCCAGCATTTT
CASSPPHQPQHF